Below are 22 T cell receptor beta chains sequenced from a single sample in a study of blood T cells in healthy people across ages. Together with a sample-barcoded 5' primer, a J-beta primer mix was included in a second PCR lasting roughly 7 to 11 cycles. One entry per CDR3 protein, called by TCRdb with MiXCR from the 5' RACE reads. Of about 1.8 million distinct CDR3 sequences in the sample, about 50% were seen once. The material sequenced was blood. These receptors were collected from a woman in her thirties or forties in good health.

The chain carries TRBV3-1 and TRBJ2-5; 11 bases match TRBD2. The CDR3 is 17 residues long. J gave up 2 bases and V 4 bases, and 9 bases lay outside the gene matches. Germline loops: CDR1 LGHDT, CDR2 YNNKEL (reference sequence). CDR3 region: CASSPSSGGGFQETQYF. DNA of the CDR3: TGTGCCAGCAGCCCGAGTAGCGGGGGGGGATTTCAAGAGACCCAGTACTTC.

This clonotype was counted between two and nine times. V is TRBV20-1 and J is TRBJ2-5; D might be TRBD2 (6 bases). Germline V CDR1 and CDR2: DFQATT, SNEGSKA (reference sequence). Trimming cost V 0 bases and J 2 bases, with 13 bases left between them. The CDR3 covers 15 residues. The CDR3 DNA follows: TGCAGTGCTAGAGATGGAGGGGACGTACAAGAGACCCAGTACTTC. Its translation is CSARDGGDVQETQYF.

The V and J genes are TRBV6-2 or TRBV6-3 and TRBJ2-5; D is ambiguous. Trimming pared 0 bases from V and 5 bases from J, leaving 13 bases between. The CDR3 has 15 amino acids. Germline V gene lookup returns CDR1 MNHEY and CDR2 SVGEGT. The CDR3 protein is CASSYSTGSWETQYF. The CDR3 nucleotides read TGTGCCAGCAGTTACTCCACCGGCAGCTGGGAGACCCAGTACTTC.

The chain links TRBV4-1 to TRBJ2-3; 10 nucleotides align to TRBD2. The ends lost 5 bases at V and 2 bases at J; junction bases unmatched: 7. This CDR3 is built from 16 residues. CDR1 is MGHRA, CDR2 YSYEKL, per germline. CDR3 nucleotides: TGCGCCAGCAGCTTTAGCGGGGGGACTATCACAGATACGCAGTATTTT. Translating it yields CASSFSGGTITDTQYF.

This chain links TRBV7-6 with TRBJ2-1; 9 bases are a match to TRBD1. The CDR3 runs 16 residues. Germline V gives CDR1 SGHVS, CDR2 FNYEAQ. V trimming: 6 bases; J trimming: 4 bases; junction bases outside the gene matches: 10. For the CDR3, the DNA is TGTGCCAGCAGTTACAGGGGGCATGGGGTTTACAATGAGCAGTTCTTC. Translated: CASSYRGHGVYNEQFF.

The chain is built from TRBV29-1 and TRBJ1-1; D perhaps matches TRBD1 (6 bases). V lost 6 bases to trimming and J lost 1 base, with 12 bases between them. This CDR3 comprises 13 residues. Per germline, CDR1 SQVTM and CDR2 ANQGSEA. The CDR3: CSVDIQGNTEAFF. The CDR3 DNA sequence: TGCAGCGTCGATATACAGGGGAACACTGAAGCTTTCTTT.

As for this clonotype: At one end, the junction sequence differs from germline, possibly due to a read error. This chain links TRBV7-3 with TRBJ2-6; weak D call: TRBD1 (7 bases). Germline lookup yields CDR1 SGHTA and CDR2 FQGTGA. CDR3 length equals 16 residues. The CDR3 DNA reads as TGTGCCAGCAGCTTCGAGACAGGGACTGGGGCCAACGCCCTGACTTTC. Its translation: CASSFETGTGANALTF.

This clonotype was seen a few times. CDR3 DNA sequence: TGCGCCAGCACGGACGCCGGGTACCAAGAGACCCAGTACTTC. Translated, it gives CASTDAGYQETQYF. The chain combines TRBV5-1 with TRBJ2-5; D remains unclear. With 6 bases removed from V and 0 bases from J, the gap between germline ends came to 12 bases. Per germline, CDR1 SGHRS and CDR2 YFSETQ. This CDR3 comprises 14 residues.

This clonotype appeared once. The CDR3, as DNA: TGCGCCAGCAGCTTTGATGAGGGGGTTAGCACCGGGGAGCTGTTTTTT. Encoded protein: CASSFDEGVSTGELFF. The gene calls are TRBV5-1 and TRBJ2-2; D might be TRBD1 (6 bases). There are 16 residues in the CDR3. The V and J ends lost 2 bases and 4 bases respectively, with 15 bases between them. The germline gives CDR1 SGHRS, CDR2 YFSETQ. Supplemented by reference TRBV5-1 and TRBJ2-2, the full variable domain reads KAGVTQTPRYLIKTRGQQVTLSCSPISGHRSVSWYQQTPGQGLQFLFEYFSETQRNKGNFPGRFSGRQFSNSRSEMNVSTLELGDSALYLCASSFDEGVSTGELFFGEGSRLTVL.

The V and J genes are TRBV24-1 and TRBJ2-1; 8 bases fit TRBD1. CDR1 is KGHDR, CDR2 SFDVKD, per germline. The CDR3 is 16 residues long. V lost 1 base, J lost 4 bases, and 5 bases stayed unmatched. The CDR3 is CATSDLKQGVYNEQFF. CDR3 nucleotide sequence: TGTGCCACCAGTGATTTAAAACAGGGGGTATACAATGAGCAGTTCTTC.

This clonotype was detected only a few times. The chain combines TRBV28 with TRBJ1-5; 8 bases match TRBD1. The CDR3 totals 17 residues. V dropped 2 bases and J dropped 7; count of bases not matched to a gene: 13. CDR1 and CDR2 from the germline V gene are MDHEN and SYDVKM. As DNA, the CDR3 is TGTGCCAGCAGTTTAGTTTTCGGGACAGGTAGTATGCAGCCCCAGCATTTT. Its protein product is CASSLVFGTGSMQPQHF.

The CDR3 loop is CASSPRPGPETQYF. The CDR3 nucleotides are TGTGCCAGCAGTCCTCGGCCAGGGCCAGAGACCCAGTACTTC. The chain uses TRBV7-2 and TRBJ2-7, with TRBD1 as a possible D gene (5 bases). The DNA end is more similar to TRBJ2-5, so the J call may be wrong. Germline V gene data show CDR1 as SGHTA and CDR2 as FQGNSA. The CDR3 totals 14 residues.

The genes are TRBV2 and TRBJ2-1; weak D call: TRBD2 (6 bases). The CDR3 consists of 14 residues. V was trimmed by 7 bases and J by 9 bases, leaving 19 bases between them. Germline values: CDR1 SNHLY, CDR2 FYNNEI. The CDR3 spells CASIGNHRGSEQFF. Written as DNA, the CDR3 is TGTGCCAGCATTGGAAATCATCGGGGGAGTGAGCAGTTCTTC.

The chain is built from TRBV27 and TRBJ2-5, with 10 bases fitting TRBD1. The last part of the DNA fits TRBJ2-7 better; the J call may be wrong. Germline-derived CDR1 and CDR2 are MNHEY and SMNVEV (reference sequence). The CDR3 is 16 residues long. The DNA for the CDR3 is TGTGCCAGCAGTCCACAAGGACAGGGGGGCAGCTACGAGCAGTACTTC. It is translated as CASSPQGQGGSYEQYF.

CDR3 region: CSARGADRAHLRETQYF. The CDR3 coding sequence is TGCAGTGCTAGAGGTGCGGACAGGGCGCACCTGAGGGAGACCCAGTACTTC. The chain couples TRBV20-1 to TRBJ2-5, with 8 bases that match TRBD1. CDR1 and CDR2 from the germline V gene are DFQATT and SNEGSKA (reference sequence). Trimming cost V 1 base and J 5 bases; bases outside gene matches: 15. The CDR3 covers 17 residues.

This clonotype was seen a few times. The chain has TRBV6-2 or TRBV6-3 and TRBJ2-1; 11 nucleotides line up with TRBD1. V lost 6 bases and J lost 9; bases outside the gene matches: 10. The CDR3 has 15 residues. Looked up from germline, CDR1 is MNHEY and CDR2 is SVGEGT. CDR3 in DNA: TGTGCCAGCAGCCGGGACAGGGGGATATACGGTGAGCAGTTCTTC. This codes for CASSRDRGIYGEQFF.

This chain uses TRBV19 with TRBJ2-1, with 9 nucleotides matching TRBD2. V lost 6 bases to trimming and J lost 3 bases; unmatched junction nucleotides: 6. Germline-derived CDR1 and CDR2 are LNHDA and SQIVND (reference sequence). The CDR3 consists of 15 residues. DNA of the CDR3: TGTGCCAGTAGGCGGGGGGGCAGGATCTACAATGAGCAGTTCTTC. Translating it yields CASRRGGRIYNEQFF.

The chain joins TRBV6-5 to TRBJ1-2; D is unclear. V was cut by 2 bases and J by 0 bases, with 10 bases left in between. The CDR3 covers 15 residues. Germline loops: CDR1 MNHEY, CDR2 SVGAGI. The CDR3 loop is CASSYSRATNYGYTF. CDR3 sequence (DNA): TGTGCCAGCAGTTACAGTCGGGCAACTAACTATGGCTACACCTTC.

J is TRBJ1-4 and V is TRBV6-5; D ambiguous. CDR3 length: 11 amino acids. CDR1 MNHEY and CDR2 SVGAGI come from the germline V gene. V dropped 3 bases and J dropped 10 bases, with 6 bases sitting between them. Here the CDR3 DNA reads TGTGCCAGCAGTTATGAGGGAAAACTGTTTTTT. Protein product: CASSYEGKLFF.

This clonotype showed up just a few times. The genes are TRBV29-1 and TRBJ1-5, with D unresolved. The ends were cut back, 5 bases at V and 1 base at J, with 6 bases in the middle. The germline V gene encodes CDR1 SQVTM and CDR2 ANQGSEA. The CDR3 is made up of 12 amino acids. The CDR3 DNA follows: TGCAGCGTTAGCCAAAGCAATCAGCCCCAGCATTTT. This encodes CSVSQSNQPQHF.

The chain employs TRBV9 and TRBJ2-7, with D possibly TRBD1 on 5 matching bases. The V gene's germline CDR1 is SGDLS and CDR2 YYNGEE. The CDR3 is 14 residues long. Trimming took off 0 bases at V and 3 bases at J, with 10 bases between the two ends. The chain's CDR3 is CASSVAGSDYEQYF. CDR3 in DNA: TGTGCCAGCAGCGTAGCAGGGTCCGACTACGAGCAGTACTTC.

The chain couples TRBV20-1 to TRBJ2-3; D ambiguous. Trimming cost V 5 bases and J 6 bases, with 12 bases left between them. Germline CDR1 and CDR2: DFQATT and SNEGSKA (reference sequence). This CDR3 spans 12 amino acids. The CDR3 protein is CSASVLSDTQYF. DNA for the CDR3: TGCAGTGCTTCCGTACTCAGCGATACGCAGTATTTT.